These 20 T cell receptor beta chains share one sample of origin, sequenced in a study of blood T cell repertoires in COVID-19. Profiled with immunoSEQ multiplex PCR; TCRdb holds only in-frame clones, not every one. The table includes 120,000 to 150,000 clones, approximately 80% detected once. Sequenced material: peripheral blood. These receptors were taken from a woman in her forties or fifties with acute or convalescent COVID-19.

CDR3 residues: CASSRGQDTVDGYTF. CDR3 nucleotide sequence: TGTGCCAGCAGCCGAGGCCAGGACACGGTTGATGGCTACACCTTC. This chain connects TRBV4-2 to TRBJ1-2; tentative D call: TRBD1 (5 bases). Trimming removed 4 bases at V and 6 bases at J, with 18 bases between. CDR3 length equals 15 residues. Per the germline V gene, CDR1 is LGHNA and CDR2 is YNFKEQ.

The V gene is TRBV27, the J gene TRBJ1-6; maybe TRBD1 (5 bases). Germline assignment: CDR1 MNHEY and CDR2 SMNVEV (reference sequence). The CDR3 loop spans 14 amino acids. Trimming stripped 7 bases from V and 7 bases from J, with 14 bases between. The chain's CDR3 is CASKRGTDNSPLHF. CDR3 bases: TGTGCCAGCAAACGCGGGACGGACAATTCACCCCTCCACTTT.

V and J are TRBV9 and TRBJ1-1; TRBD1 matches 7 bases. Per the germline V gene, CDR1 is SGDLS and CDR2 is YYNGEE. There are 16 residues in the CDR3. Trimming cost V 3 bases and J 3 bases; bases outside gene matches: 11. CDR3 coding DNA: TGTGCCAGCAGCGAAAGGACAGGAGATTGGTACACTGAAGCTTTCTTT. Its translation is CASSERTGDWYTEAFF.

The V and J genes are TRBV28 and TRBJ2-1; D is unclear. Germline V gene sequence: CDR1 MDHEN, CDR2 SYDVKM. Trimming removed 11 bases at V and 4 bases at J, with 12 bases between. This CDR3 has 12 residues. CDR3 in amino acids: CALKSSYNEQFF. CDR3 in DNA: TGTGCCCTTAAATCGTCTTACAATGAGCAGTTCTTC.

The chain carries TRBV12-3 or TRBV12-4 and TRBJ1-2, with D possibly TRBD1 on 6 matching bases. Trimming shortened V by 11 bases and J by 9 bases, and 13 bases separated the two germline ends. The CDR3 is 10 residues long. DNA of the CDR3: TGTGCCGGAAAAGGGGGAAGCTACACCTTC. Amino acid sequence: CAGKGGSYTF.

The CDR3 sequence: CASSEQQGNRNQPQHF. The CDR3 DNA is TGTGCCAGCAGCGAGCAACAGGGGAACCGCAATCAGCCCCAGCATTTT. The rearrangement uses TRBV11-2 and TRBJ1-5, with TRBD1 matching 7 bases. Germline V gene data show CDR1 as SGHAT and CDR2 as FQNNGV. V lost 5 bases, J lost 2 bases, and 9 bases stayed unmatched. The CDR3 runs to 16 residues.

This chain joins TRBV19 and TRBJ1-4; tentatively, D is TRBD1 (6 bases). This CDR3 spans 16 amino acids. Germline-derived CDR1 and CDR2 are LNHDA and SQIVND (reference sequence). Trimming cost V 5 bases and J 0 bases, with 13 bases left between them. The CDR3 sequence: CASSGGSVSTNEKLFF. Here the CDR3 DNA reads TGTGCCAGTAGTGGGGGCTCAGTGTCAACTAATGAAAAACTGTTTTTT.

The chain is built from TRBV6-5 and TRBJ1-3, with D unresolved. Germline V lookup: CDR1 MNHEY, CDR2 SVGAGI. The length of the CDR3 is 12 residues. Trimming left V 6 bases short and J 4 bases short, with 7 bases between. CDR3 nucleotide sequence: TGTGCCAGCAGGAACAGCGGAAACACCATATATTTT. This codes for CASRNSGNTIYF.

This clone was seen once. The chain joins TRBV2 to TRBJ1-5, with 9 bases that match TRBD1. V was pared by 6 bases and J by 0 bases, with 3 bases of the junction left unmatched. The length of the CDR3 is 15 residues. The germline CDR1 and CDR2 sequences are SNHLY and FYNNEI. The CDR3 DNA reads TGTGCCAGCAGCGCGACAGGGGGTAGCAATCAGCCCCAGCATTTT. This gives the protein CASSATGGSNQPQHF.

This clone was seen a few times. V gene TRBV6-5 combines with J gene TRBJ1-5; 7 bases fit TRBD1. This CDR3 is 15 amino acids long. V shed 5 bases and J 3 bases; nucleotides not matched to a gene: 7. Germline V gene lookup returns CDR1 MNHEY and CDR2 SVGAGI. The CDR3 nucleotides read TGTGCCAGCAGTCCCCTACAGGGGCACAATCAGCCCCAGCATTTT. Translating it yields CASSPLQGHNQPQHF.

This chain links TRBV19 with TRBJ2-4; TRBD2 matches 10 bases. There are 13 residues in the CDR3. Trimming cost V 8 bases and J 7 bases; bases outside gene matches: 5. Per germline, CDR1 LNHDA and CDR2 SQIVND (reference sequence). The chain's CDR3 is CASRSGGPNIQYF. CDR3 in DNA: TGTGCCAGTCGTAGCGGGGGGCCGAACATTCAGTACTTC.

This clone occurred once. V and J are TRBV9 and TRBJ1-1; TRBD1 agrees at 8 bases. Germline loops: CDR1 SGDLS, CDR2 YYNGEE. V lost 4 bases, J lost 10 bases, and 12 bases stayed unmatched. CDR3 length: 14 amino acids. This CDR3 is CASSPIVGGTGAFF. The CDR3 DNA sequence: TGTGCCAGCAGCCCGATAGTAGGGGGGACAGGAGCTTTCTTT.

The V call is TRBV18, the J call TRBJ1-4, with D maybe TRBD1 (5 bases). This CDR3 has 15 amino acids. Trimming stripped 3 bases from V and 8 bases from J, with 16 bases between. CDR1 is KGHSH, CDR2 LQKENI, per germline. The CDR3 is CASSPPMGLGEKLFF. The CDR3 DNA is TGTGCCAGCTCACCCCCGATGGGGCTAGGGGAAAAACTGTTTTTT. Combining the CDR3 with reference TRBV18 and TRBJ1-4 gives the whole variable domain NAGVMQNPRHLVRRRGQEARLRCSPMKGHSHVYWYRQLPEEGLKFMVYLQKENIIDESGMPKERFSAEFPKEGPSILRIQQVVRGDSAAYFCASSPPMGLGEKLFFGSGTQLSVL.

CDR3 residues: CASSFSGNYGYTF. CDR3 sequence (DNA): TGTGCCAGCAGTTTTTCAGGGAACTATGGCTACACCTTC. The V gene is TRBV12-3 or TRBV12-4, the J gene TRBJ1-2; the D gene is possibly TRBD1 (5 bases). The CDR3 runs to 13 residues. V shed 3 bases and J shed 2 bases, with 7 bases lying between them.

This chain links TRBV6-5 with TRBJ1-2; 7 bases agree with TRBD1. The CDR3 is made up of 14 amino acids. After removal of 6 bases from V and 5 bases from J, the junction contained 9 bases not matched to a gene. Germline CDR1 is MNHEY and CDR2 is SVGAGI. The CDR3: CASSPGTERYGYTF. The DNA for the CDR3 is TGTGCCAGCAGCCCGGGGACAGAACGATATGGCTACACCTTC.

This chain uses TRBV7-2 with TRBJ1-6; 7 nucleotides agree with TRBD1. The CDR3 consists of 15 residues. V lost 0 bases to trimming and J lost 11 bases; unmatched junction nucleotides: 7. Germline values: CDR1 SGHTA, CDR2 FQGNSA. The CDR3 DNA reads TGTGCCAGCAGCTTAGCTTGGGACAGCGGTCCACCCCTCCACTTT. Its translation: CASSLAWDSGPPLHF.

CDR3 sequence reads: CASSESPRGDEQFF. The CDR3 DNA follows: TGTGCCAGCAGTGAATCTCCTCGCGGGGATGAGCAGTTCTTC. J is TRBJ2-1 and V is TRBV6-1; D is perhaps TRBD2 (6 bases). Trimming cost V 2 bases and J 8 bases, with 13 bases left between them. Germline loops: CDR1 MNHNS, CDR2 SASEGT. The CDR3 covers 14 residues.

This chain links TRBV7-2 with TRBJ1-5, with TRBD1 matching 7 bases. Losses at the gene ends were 3 bases for V and 6 bases for J; bases not matched to a gene: 5. CDR3 length equals 14 residues. Germline values: CDR1 SGHTA, CDR2 FQGNSA. CDR3 in DNA: TGTGCCAGCAGCTTGGAAGGGGGCAGTCAGCCCCAGCATTTT. Amino acids: CASSLEGGSQPQHF.

This clone was found once. The chain links TRBV4-2 to TRBJ1-6, with 8 bases aligning to TRBD1. The CDR3 covers 14 residues. Germline V gene data show CDR1 as LGHNA and CDR2 as YNFKEQ. V lost 0 bases and J lost 10; bases outside the gene matches: 2. The CDR3 sequence is CASSQETGESPLHF. CDR3 sequence (DNA): TGTGCCAGCAGCCAAGAGACAGGGGAATCACCCCTCCACTTT.

The chain uses TRBV19 and TRBJ1-1; D may be TRBD1 (5 bases). There are 15 residues in the CDR3. From germline, CDR1 is LNHDA and CDR2 SQIVND (reference sequence). V gave up 3 bases and J gave up 1 base, with 12 bases separating them. CDR3 nucleotide sequence: TGTGCCAGTAGTATCGGACAATTCACGAACACTGAAGCTTTCTTT. Its protein product is CASSIGQFTNTEAFF.